These T cell receptor beta chains were read from a single sample in a study of blood T cell repertoires in COVID-19. The method was immunoSEQ multiplex PCR; TCRdb's version includes in-frame clones alone and lacks a portion of them. The sample has roughly 300,000 clones; around 87% are singletons. Sequencing was done on a sample of peripheral blood. The receptor source for this set is a middle-aged woman who had recovered from COVID-19. Both conserved end residues are part of each CDR3. Fields, in order: V gene, D gene, clone size, J gene, CDR3 DNA, CDR3 protein. A D gene is named only where the DNA matches it firmly. The size field is filled for only some rows; it gives once, few, many or a size class.

TRBV7-9	NA	NA	TRBJ2-5	TGTGCCAGCAGCCCCAAAACGAGGTCCGAAGAGACCCAGTACTTC	CASSPKTRSEETQYF
TRBV5-5	TRBD1	few	TRBJ2-3	TGTGCCAGCAGCAGGACAGGGGGCGGCTCTAGCACAGATACGCAGTATTTT	CASSRTGGGSSTDTQYF
TRBV6-6	NA	NA	TRBJ1-5	TGTGCCAGCAGGTTTACAGAAACCAGGGGCAATCAGCCCCAGCATTTT	CASRFTETRGNQPQHF
TRBV18	NA	NA	TRBJ2-2	TGTGCCAGCTCACCACCGTCGGGGGGCCTTAACACCGGGGAGCTGTTTTTT	CASSPPSGGLNTGELFF
TRBV13	TRBD1	NA	TRBJ1-1	TGTGCCAGCAGCTCCGTCCCGGGACAGGGGATGAACACTGAAGCTTTCTTT	CASSSVPGQGMNTEAFF
TRBV30	NA	NA	TRBJ1-3	TGTGCCTGGAGTGTGGGGAGGGCGGCTGGAAACACCATATATTTT	CAWSVGRAAGNTIYF
TRBV5-1	NA	NA	TRBJ1-6	TGCGCCAGCAGCCTGGGACATACCAATTCACCCCTCCACTTT	CASSLGHTNSPLHF
TRBV5-1	NA	NA	TRBJ2-7	TGCGCCAGCAGCTTGGAGGGACTGACCCTCTACCACGAGCAGTACTTC	CASSLEGLTLYHEQYF
TRBV10-1	NA	few	TRBJ2-2	TGCGCCAGCTCCAGGGGTTTTTCGAACACCGGGGAGCTGTTTTTT	CASSRGFSNTGELFF
TRBV5-6	TRBD1	NA	TRBJ1-4	TGTGCCAGCAGCCGGGACAGGGGGCAAATTAATGAAAAACTGTTTTTT	CASSRDRGQINEKLFF
TRBV6-5	NA	NA	TRBJ1-6	TGTGCCAGCAGTTACCTCGGGGTGGATTCACCCCTCCACTTT	CASSYLGVDSPLHF
TRBV7-2	NA	once	TRBJ2-1	TGTGCCAGCAGCTTAGCGCGCCCGCCCCATGAGCAGTTCTTC	CASSLARPPHEQFF
TRBV5-1	TRBD1	NA	TRBJ2-1	TGCGCCAGCAGCGCACCCGACAGGGGGCCGTACAATGAGCAGTTCTTC	CASSAPDRGPYNEQFF
TRBV15	TRBD1	NA	TRBJ2-5	TGTGCCACCAGCAGGACTTACCCGGGACAGGAGTATGAGACCCAGTACTTC	CATSRTYPGQEYETQYF
TRBV19	NA	NA	TRBJ1-5	TGTGCCAGTAGTATTCTACAGGGTTATAGCAATCAGCCCCAGCATTTT	CASSILQGYSNQPQHF
TRBV19	NA	few	TRBJ2-7	TGTGCCAGTACCGGGGGCTACGAGCAGTACTTC	CASTGGYEQYF
TRBV7-9	NA	NA	TRBJ1-2	TGTGCCAGCAGCCGTTGGCAGGGAGGGGTAAATGGCTACACCTTC	CASSRWQGGVNGYTF
TRBV4-1	TRBD2	NA	TRBJ2-5	TGCGCCAGCAGCCAGACGGGACTAGCGGGTCAAGAGACCCAGTACTTC	CASSQTGLAGQETQYF
TRBV9	NA	once	TRBJ1-2	TGTGCCAGCAGCGTAGGAGACAGAGGTTATGGCTACACCTTC	CASSVGDRGYGYTF
TRBV7-9	TRBD1	once	TRBJ1-5	TGTGCCAGCAGCCACGGACAGGGTAGCAATCAGCCCCAGCATTTT	CASSHGQGSNQPQHF
TRBV19	NA	NA	TRBJ2-1	TGTGCCAGTAGTATAGCGGGGGTCTCCTACAATGAGCAGTTCTTC	CASSIAGVSYNEQFF
TRBV23-1	NA	NA	TRBJ1-3	TGCGCCAGCAGTCCCGCAGGGAGGGGCACCATATATTTT	CASSPAGRGTIYF
TRBV29-1	NA	NA	TRBJ1-2	TGCAGCGTTGTAAGCGGAGGCTACACCTTC	CSVVSGGYTF
TRBV4-2	NA	NA	TRBJ1-4	TGTGCCAGCAGCCAAGTTGTAGGGAGAGATACTAATGAAAAACTGTTTTTT	CASSQVVGRDTNEKLFF
TRBV5-4	NA	NA	TRBJ2-2	TGTGCCAGCAGCTTTAGTCCCGGGGAGCTGTTTTTT	CASSFSPGELFF
TRBV25-1	NA	once	TRBJ1-4	TGTGCCAGCTCGACGGGGGGGACGGGGACTAAAGAAAAACTGTTTTTT	CASSTGGTGTKEKLFF
TRBV5-1	NA	NA	TRBJ1-1	TGCGCCAGCAGCTTGGTCTCCGGGGGGAACACTGAAGCTTTCTTT	CASSLVSGGNTEAFF